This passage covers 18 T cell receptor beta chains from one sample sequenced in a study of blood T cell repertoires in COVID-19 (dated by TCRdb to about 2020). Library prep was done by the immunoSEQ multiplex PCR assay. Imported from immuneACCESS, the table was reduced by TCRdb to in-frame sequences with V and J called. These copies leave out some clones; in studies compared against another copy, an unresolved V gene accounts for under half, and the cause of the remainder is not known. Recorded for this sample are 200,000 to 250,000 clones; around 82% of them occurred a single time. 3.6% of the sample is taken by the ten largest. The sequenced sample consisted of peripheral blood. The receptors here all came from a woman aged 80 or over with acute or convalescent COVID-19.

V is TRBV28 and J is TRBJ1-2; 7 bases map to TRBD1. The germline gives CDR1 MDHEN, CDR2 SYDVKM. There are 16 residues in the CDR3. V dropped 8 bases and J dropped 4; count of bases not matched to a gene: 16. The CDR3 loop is CASSTTTGQLLYGYTF. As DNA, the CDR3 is TGTGCCAGCTCAACCACGACGGGACAGCTTCTCTATGGCTACACCTTC.

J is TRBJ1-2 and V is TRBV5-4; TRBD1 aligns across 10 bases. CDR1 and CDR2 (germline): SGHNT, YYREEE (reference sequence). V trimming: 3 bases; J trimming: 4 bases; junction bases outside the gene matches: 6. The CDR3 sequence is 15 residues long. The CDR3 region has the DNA TGTGCCAGCAGCTCTCGACAGGGGGCTGTCTATGGCTACACCTTC. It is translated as CASSSRQGAVYGYTF.

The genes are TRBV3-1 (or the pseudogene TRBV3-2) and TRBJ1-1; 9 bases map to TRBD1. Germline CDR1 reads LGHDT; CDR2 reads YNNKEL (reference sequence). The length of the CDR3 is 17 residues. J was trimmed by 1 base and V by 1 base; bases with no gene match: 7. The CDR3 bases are TGTGCCAGCAGCCAAGGTGGGACGACAGGGGGGAACACTGAAGCTTTCTTT. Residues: CASSQGGTTGGNTEAFF.

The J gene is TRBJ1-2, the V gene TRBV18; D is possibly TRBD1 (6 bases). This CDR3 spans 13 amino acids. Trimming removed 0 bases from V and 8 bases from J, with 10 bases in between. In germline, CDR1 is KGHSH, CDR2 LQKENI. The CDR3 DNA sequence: TGTGCCAGCTCACCACCTCAGGGGTTGGGCTACACCTTC. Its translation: CASSPPQGLGYTF.

The DNA for the CDR3 is TGTGCCAGCATTGAGCAGGGGGGAGCCGGGGAGCTGTTTTTT. It codes for CASIEQGGAGELFF. The chain carries TRBV2 and TRBJ2-2, with a possible D match to TRBD1 (7 bases). This CDR3 region has 14 residues. The V end lost 7 bases, the J end lost 6 bases, and 15 bases lay between the germline ends. Germline V gene sequence: CDR1 SNHLY, CDR2 FYNNEI.

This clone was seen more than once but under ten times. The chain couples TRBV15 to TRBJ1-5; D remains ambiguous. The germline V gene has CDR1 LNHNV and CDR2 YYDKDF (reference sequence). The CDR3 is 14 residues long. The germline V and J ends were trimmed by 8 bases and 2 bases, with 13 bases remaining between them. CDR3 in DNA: TGTGCCACCGCAGACTGGGAGCGCAATCAGCCCCAGCATTTT. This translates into CATADWERNQPQHF.

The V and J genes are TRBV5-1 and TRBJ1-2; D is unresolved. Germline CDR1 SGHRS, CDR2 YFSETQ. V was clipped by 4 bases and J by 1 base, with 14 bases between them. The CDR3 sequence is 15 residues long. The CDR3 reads CASSPAAYLNYGYTF. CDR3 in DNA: TGCGCCAGCAGCCCCGCGGCCTATCTTAACTATGGCTACACCTTC.

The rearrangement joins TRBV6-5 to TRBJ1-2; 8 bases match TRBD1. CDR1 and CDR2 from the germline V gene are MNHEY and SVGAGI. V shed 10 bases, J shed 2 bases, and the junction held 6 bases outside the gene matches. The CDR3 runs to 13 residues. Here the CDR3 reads CATRTGINYGYTF. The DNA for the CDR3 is TGTGCCACCAGGACAGGGATAAACTATGGCTACACCTTC.

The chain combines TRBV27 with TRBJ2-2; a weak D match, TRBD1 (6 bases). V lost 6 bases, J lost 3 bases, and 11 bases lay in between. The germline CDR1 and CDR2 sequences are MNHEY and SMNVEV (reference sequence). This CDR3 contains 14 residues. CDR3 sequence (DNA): TGTGCCAGCAGCCGGACAGACTACACCGGGGAGCTGTTTTTT. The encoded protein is CASSRTDYTGELFF.

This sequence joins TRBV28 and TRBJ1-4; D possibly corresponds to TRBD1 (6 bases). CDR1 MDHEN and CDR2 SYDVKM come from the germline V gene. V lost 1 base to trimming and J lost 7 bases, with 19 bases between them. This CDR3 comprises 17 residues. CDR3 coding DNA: TGTGCCAGCAGTTTATCCCCCAACAGGGTTCGTACTGAAAAACTGTTTTTT. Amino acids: CASSLSPNRVRTEKLFF.

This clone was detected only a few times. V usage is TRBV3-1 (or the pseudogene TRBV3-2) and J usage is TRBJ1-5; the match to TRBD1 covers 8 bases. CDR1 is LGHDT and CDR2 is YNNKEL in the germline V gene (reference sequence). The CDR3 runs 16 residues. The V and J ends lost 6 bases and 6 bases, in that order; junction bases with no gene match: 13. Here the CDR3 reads CASRTERTGGSQPQHF. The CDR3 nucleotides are TGTGCCAGCAGGACGGAGAGAACAGGGGGGAGTCAGCCCCAGCATTTT.

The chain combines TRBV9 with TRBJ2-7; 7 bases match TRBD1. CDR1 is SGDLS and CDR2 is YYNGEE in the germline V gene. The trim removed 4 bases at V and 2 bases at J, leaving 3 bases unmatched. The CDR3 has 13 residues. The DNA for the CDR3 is TGTGCCAGCAGCACGGGACAGACCTACGAGCAGTACTTC. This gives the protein CASSTGQTYEQYF.

This chain's CDR3 is CASSIDTTPGQEKLFF. CDR3 bases: TGTGCCAGTAGTATAGATACCACCCCGGGACAGGAAAAACTGTTTTTT. This chain uses TRBV19 with TRBJ1-4, with TRBD1 matching over 7 bases. V lost 0 bases, J lost 8 bases, and 9 bases stayed unmatched. Per germline, CDR1 LNHDA and CDR2 SQIVND (reference sequence). The CDR3 runs to 16 residues. The full variable domain, rest sourced from reference TRBV19 and TRBJ1-4, is DGGITQSPKYLFRKEGQNVTLSCEQNLNHDAMYWYRQDPGQGLRLIYYSQIVNDFQKGDIAEGYSVSREKKESFPLTVTSAQKNPTAFYLCASSIDTTPGQEKLFFGSGTQLSVL.

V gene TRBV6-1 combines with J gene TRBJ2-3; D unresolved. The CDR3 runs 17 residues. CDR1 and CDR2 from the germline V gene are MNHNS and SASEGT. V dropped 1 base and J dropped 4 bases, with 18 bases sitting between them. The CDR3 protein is CASSEGLGSSTPDTQYF. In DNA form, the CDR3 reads TGTGCCAGCAGTGAAGGGCTTGGGTCGTCGACACCAGATACGCAGTATTTT.

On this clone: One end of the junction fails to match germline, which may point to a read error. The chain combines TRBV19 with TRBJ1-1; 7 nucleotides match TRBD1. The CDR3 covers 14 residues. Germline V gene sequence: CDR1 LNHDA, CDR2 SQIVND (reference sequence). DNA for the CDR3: TGTGCCAGTAGTACCGCAGGGGGGCGGACTGAAGCTCTCTTT. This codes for CASSTAGGRTEALF.

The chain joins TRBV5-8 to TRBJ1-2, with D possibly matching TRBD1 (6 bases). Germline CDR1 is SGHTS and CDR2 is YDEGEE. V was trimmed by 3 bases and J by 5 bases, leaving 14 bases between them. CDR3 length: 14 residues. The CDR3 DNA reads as TGTGCCAGCAGCTCGCTCCAGGGGCCTTATGGCTACACCTTC. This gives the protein CASSSLQGPYGYTF.

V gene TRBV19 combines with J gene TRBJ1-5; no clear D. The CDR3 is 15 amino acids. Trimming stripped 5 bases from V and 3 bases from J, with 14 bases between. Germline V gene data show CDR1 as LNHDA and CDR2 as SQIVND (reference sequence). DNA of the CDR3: TGTGCCAGTAGTTCTTATGCGAATTCCAATCAGCCCCAGCATTTT. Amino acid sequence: CASSSYANSNQPQHF.

The DNA of the CDR3 is TGTGCCAGCAGGGAGGTCTTAGATCAGCCCCAGCATTTT. Translating gives CASREVLDQPQHF. This chain links TRBV6-5 with TRBJ1-5; no firm D call. The CDR3 covers 13 residues. Per germline, CDR1 MNHEY and CDR2 SVGAGI. The germline V and J ends were trimmed by 6 bases and 5 bases, with 11 bases remaining between them.